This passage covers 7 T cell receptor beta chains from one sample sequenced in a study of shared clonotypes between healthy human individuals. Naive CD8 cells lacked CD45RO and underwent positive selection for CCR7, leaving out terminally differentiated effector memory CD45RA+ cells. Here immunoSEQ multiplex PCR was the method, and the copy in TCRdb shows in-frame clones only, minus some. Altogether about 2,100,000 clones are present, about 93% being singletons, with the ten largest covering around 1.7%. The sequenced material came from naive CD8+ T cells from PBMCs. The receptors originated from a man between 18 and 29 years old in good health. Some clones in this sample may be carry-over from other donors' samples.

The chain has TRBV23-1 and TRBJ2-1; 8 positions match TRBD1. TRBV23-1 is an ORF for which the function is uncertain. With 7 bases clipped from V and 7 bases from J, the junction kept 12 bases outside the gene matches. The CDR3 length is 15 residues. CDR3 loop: CASTSQGVVENEQFF. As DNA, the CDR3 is TGCGCCAGCACCTCACAGGGGGTTGTAGAAAATGAGCAGTTCTTC.

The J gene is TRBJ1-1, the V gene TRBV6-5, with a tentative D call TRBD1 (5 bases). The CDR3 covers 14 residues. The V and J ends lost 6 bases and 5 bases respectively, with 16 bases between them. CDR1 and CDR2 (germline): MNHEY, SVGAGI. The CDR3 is CASSPGGVGTEAFF. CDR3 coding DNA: TGTGCCAGCAGCCCCGGGGGGGTTGGGACTGAAGCTTTCTTT.

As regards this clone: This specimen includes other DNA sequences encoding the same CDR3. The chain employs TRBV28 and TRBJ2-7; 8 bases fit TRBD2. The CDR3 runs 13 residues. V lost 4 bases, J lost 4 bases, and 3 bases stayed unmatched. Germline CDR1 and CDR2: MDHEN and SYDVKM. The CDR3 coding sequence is TGTGCCAGCAGTTCAACTAGCGGTTACGAGCAGTACTTC. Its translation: CASSSTSGYEQYF.

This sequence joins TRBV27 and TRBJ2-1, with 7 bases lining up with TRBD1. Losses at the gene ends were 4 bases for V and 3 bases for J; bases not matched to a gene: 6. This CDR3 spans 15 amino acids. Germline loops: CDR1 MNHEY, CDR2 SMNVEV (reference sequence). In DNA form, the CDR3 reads TGTGCCAGCAGTTCCCGGCCAGGGGGCTACAATGAGCAGTTCTTC. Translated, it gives CASSSRPGGYNEQFF.

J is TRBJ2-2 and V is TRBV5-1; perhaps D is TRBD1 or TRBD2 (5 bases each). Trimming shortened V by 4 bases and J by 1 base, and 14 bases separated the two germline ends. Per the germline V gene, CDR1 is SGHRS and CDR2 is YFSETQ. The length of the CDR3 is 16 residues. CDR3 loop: CASSPHLGENTGELFF. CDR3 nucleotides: TGCGCCAGCAGCCCCCACCTGGGGGAGAACACCGGGGAGCTGTTTTTT. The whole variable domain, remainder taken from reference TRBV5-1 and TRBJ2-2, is KAGVTQTPRYLIKTRGQQVTLSCSPISGHRSVSWYQQTPGQGLQFLFEYFSETQRNKGNFPGRFSGRQFSNSRSEMNVSTLELGDSALYLCASSPHLGENTGELFFGEGSRLTVL.

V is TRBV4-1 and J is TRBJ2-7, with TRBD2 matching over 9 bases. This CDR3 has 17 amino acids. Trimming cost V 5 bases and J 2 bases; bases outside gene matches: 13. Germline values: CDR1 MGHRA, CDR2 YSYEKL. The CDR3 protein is CASSESTSGLIPYEQYF. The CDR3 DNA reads TGCGCCAGCAGCGAGTCCACTAGCGGGCTGATTCCCTACGAGCAGTACTTC.

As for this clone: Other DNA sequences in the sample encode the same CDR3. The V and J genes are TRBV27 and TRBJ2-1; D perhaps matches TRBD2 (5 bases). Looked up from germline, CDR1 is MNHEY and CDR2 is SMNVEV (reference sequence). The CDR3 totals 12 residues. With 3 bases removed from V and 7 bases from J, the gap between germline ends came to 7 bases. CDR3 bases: TGTGCCAGCAGTTTTCGAGGGAATGAGCAGTTCTTC. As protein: CASSFRGNEQFF.